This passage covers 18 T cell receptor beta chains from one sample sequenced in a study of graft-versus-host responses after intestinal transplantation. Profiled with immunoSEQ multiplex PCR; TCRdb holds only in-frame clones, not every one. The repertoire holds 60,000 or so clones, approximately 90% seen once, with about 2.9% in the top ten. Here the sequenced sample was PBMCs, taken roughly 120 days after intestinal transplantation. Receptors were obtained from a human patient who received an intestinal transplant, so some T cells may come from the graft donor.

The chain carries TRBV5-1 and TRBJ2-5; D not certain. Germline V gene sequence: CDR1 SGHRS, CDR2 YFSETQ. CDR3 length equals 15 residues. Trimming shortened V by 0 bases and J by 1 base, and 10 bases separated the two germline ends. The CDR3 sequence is CASSLAGKGQETQYF. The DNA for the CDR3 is TGCGCCAGCAGCTTGGCCGGAAAGGGCCAAGAGACCCAGTACTTC.

The CDR3 protein is CASRTGSQPQHF. In DNA form, the CDR3 reads TGTGCCAGCAGGACAGGGAGCCAGCCCCAGCATTTT. The genes are TRBV2 and TRBJ1-5; TRBD1 agrees at 7 bases. The CDR3 is made up of 12 amino acids. V gave up 6 bases and J gave up 7 bases; unmatched junction bases: 3. Germline CDR1 reads SNHLY; CDR2 reads FYNNEI.

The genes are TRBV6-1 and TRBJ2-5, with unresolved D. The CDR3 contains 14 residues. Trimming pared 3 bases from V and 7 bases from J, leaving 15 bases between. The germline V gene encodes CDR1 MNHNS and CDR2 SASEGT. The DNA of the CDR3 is TGTGCCAGCAGTGAGGCAGGTGTGCCGGGGACCCAGTACTTC. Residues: CASSEAGVPGTQYF.

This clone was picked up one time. The CDR3: CASSLWTGAGYTF. The CDR3 DNA follows: TGTGCCAGCAGTTTATGGACAGGGGCCGGCTACACCTTC. The rearrangement uses TRBV27 and TRBJ1-2; 9 nucleotides agree with TRBD1. CDR1 and CDR2 from the germline V gene are MNHEY and SMNVEV (reference sequence). This CDR3 is built from 13 residues. V gave up 1 base and J gave up 8 bases; unmatched junction bases: 2.

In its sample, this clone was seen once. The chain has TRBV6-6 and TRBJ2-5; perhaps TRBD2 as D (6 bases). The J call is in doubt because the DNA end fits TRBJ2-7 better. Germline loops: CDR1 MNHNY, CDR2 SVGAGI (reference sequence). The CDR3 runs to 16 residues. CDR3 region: CASSYLGLGSAYEQYF. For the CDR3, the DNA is TGTGCCAGCAGTTACTTAGGCCTCGGGAGCGCCTACGAGCAGTACTTC.

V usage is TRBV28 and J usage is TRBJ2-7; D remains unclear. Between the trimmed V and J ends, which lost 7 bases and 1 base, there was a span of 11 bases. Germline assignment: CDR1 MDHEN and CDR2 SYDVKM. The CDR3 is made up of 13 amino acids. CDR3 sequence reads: CASTRTDSYEQYF. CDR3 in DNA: TGTGCCAGCACCCGGACGGATTCCTACGAGCAGTACTTC. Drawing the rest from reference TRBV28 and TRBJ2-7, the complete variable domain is DVKVTQSSRYLVKRTGEKVFLECVQDMDHENMFWYRQDPGLGLRLIYFSYDVKMKEKGDIPEGYSVSREKKERFSLILESASTNQTSMYLCASTRTDSYEQYFGPGTRLTVT.

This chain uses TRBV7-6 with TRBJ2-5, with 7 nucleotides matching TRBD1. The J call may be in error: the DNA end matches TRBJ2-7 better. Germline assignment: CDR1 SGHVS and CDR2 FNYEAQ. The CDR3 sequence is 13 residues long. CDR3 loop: CASSRRDSNEQYF. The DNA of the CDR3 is TGTGCCAGCAGCCGCCGGGACAGCAACGAGCAGTACTTC.

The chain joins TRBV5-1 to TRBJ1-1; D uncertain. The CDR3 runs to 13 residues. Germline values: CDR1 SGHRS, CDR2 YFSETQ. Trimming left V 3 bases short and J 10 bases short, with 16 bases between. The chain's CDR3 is CASSSEDPSSAFF. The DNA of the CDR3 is TGCGCCAGCAGCTCCGAGGACCCCTCTTCAGCTTTCTTT.

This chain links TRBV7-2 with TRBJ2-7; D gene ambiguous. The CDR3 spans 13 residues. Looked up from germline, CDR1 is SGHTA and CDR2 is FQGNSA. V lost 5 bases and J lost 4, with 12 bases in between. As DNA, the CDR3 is TGTGCCAGCAGCCCCATCGCGAAGTACGAGCAGTACTTC. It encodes CASSPIAKYEQYF.

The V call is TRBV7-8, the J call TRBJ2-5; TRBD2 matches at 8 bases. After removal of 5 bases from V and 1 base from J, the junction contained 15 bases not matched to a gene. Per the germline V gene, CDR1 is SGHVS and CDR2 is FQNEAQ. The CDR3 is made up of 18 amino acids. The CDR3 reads CASSKGALSGGSQETQYF. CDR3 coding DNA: TGTGCCAGCAGCAAAGGGGCACTAAGCGGGGGATCCCAAGAGACCCAGTACTTC.

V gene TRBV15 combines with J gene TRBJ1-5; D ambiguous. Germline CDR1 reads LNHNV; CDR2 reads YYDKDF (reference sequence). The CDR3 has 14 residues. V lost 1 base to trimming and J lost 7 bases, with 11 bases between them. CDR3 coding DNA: TGTGCCACCAGCAGAGGTCAGGTTGGACAGCCCCAGCATTTT. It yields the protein CATSRGQVGQPQHF.

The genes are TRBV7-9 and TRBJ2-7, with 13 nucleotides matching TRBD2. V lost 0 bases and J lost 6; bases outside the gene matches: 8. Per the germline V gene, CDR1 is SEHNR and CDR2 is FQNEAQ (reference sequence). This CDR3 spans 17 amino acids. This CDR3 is CASSLAHTGLAGCEQYF. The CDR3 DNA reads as TGTGCCAGCAGCTTAGCCCACACGGGACTAGCGGGGTGCGAGCAGTACTTC.

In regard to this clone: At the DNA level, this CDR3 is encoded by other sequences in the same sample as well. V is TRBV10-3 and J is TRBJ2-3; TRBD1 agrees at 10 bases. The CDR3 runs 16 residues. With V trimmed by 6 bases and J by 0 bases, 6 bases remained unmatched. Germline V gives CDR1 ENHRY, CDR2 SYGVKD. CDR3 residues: CAIRTQGQGSTDTQYF. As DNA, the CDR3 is TGTGCCATCAGGACCCAGGGACAGGGGAGCACAGATACGCAGTATTTT.

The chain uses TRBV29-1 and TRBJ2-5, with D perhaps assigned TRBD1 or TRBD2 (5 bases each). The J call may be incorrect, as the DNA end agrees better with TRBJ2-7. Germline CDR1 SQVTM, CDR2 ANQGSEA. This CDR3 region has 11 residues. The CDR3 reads CSGGNNYEQYF. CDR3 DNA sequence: TGCAGCGGGGGGAATAACTACGAGCAGTACTTC.

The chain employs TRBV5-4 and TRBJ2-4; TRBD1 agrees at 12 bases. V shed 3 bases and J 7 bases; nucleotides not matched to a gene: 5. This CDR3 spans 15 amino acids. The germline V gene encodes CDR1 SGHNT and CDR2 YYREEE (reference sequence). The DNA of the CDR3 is TGTGCCAGCAGCTGGGGACAGGGGGCGAGGAACATTCAGTACTTC. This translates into CASSWGQGARNIQYF.

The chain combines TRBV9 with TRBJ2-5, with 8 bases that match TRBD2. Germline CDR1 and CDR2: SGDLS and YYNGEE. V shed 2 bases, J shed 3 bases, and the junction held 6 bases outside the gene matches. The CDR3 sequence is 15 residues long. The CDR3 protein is CASSVPSGGEETQYF. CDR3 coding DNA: TGTGCCAGCAGCGTCCCTTCGGGGGGGGAAGAGACCCAGTACTTC.

CDR3 in DNA: TGTGCCAGCAGCACACGACTAGCCTCGTACCAAGAGACCCAGTACTTC. Translation gives CASSTRLASYQETQYF. The V call is TRBV7-8, the J call TRBJ2-5, with 7 bases that match TRBD2. Germline V lookup: CDR1 SGHVS, CDR2 FQNEAQ. V was pared by 5 bases and J by 0 bases, with 9 bases of the junction left unmatched. This CDR3 comprises 16 residues.

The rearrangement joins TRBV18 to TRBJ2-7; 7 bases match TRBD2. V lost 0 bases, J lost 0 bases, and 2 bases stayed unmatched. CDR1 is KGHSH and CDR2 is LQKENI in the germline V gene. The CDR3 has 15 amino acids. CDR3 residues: CASSPPAGFSYEQYF. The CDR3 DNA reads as TGTGCCAGCTCACCACCAGCGGGGTTCTCCTACGAGCAGTACTTC.